This T cell receptor beta chain was profiled in a study of blood T cell repertoires in COVID-19. Study context: Some COVID-19 samples were acute and others convalescent; all came from the United States, Italy and Spain. Sources were T cells, B-cell-depleted T cells, or PBMCs; the material itself was cDNA or gDNA.

V dropped 6 bases and J dropped 0 bases, with 11 bases sitting between them. The CDR3 contains 14 residues. CDR1 is LNHDA and CDR2 is SQIVND in the germline V gene (reference sequence). Original analysis: Researchers report that nucleated cell counts were estimated from reference gene primer amplification. The repertoire was sequenced with immunoSEQ multiplex PCR; TCRdb's copy has only in-frame clones and lacks some. The V and J calls and clone size were taken over from that table, and D and trimming were inferred from the DNA. There are over 150,000 clones in the sample; approximately 86% occur only once, and more than 9% lies in the top ten.

The receptor was isolated from a woman at least 80 years old with active or convalescent COVID-19. This sequence joins TRBV19 and TRBJ1-1, with a possible D match to TRBD1 (6 bases). Sequenced: peripheral blood. CDR3 loop: CASRKDSMNTEAFF. CDR3 coding DNA: TGTGCCAGTAGAAAGGACAGCATGAACACTGAAGCTTTCTTT. The whole variable domain, remainder taken from reference TRBV19 and TRBJ1-1, is DGGITQSPKYLFRKEGQNVTLSCEQNLNHDAMYWYRQDPGQGLRLIYYSQIVNDFQKGDIAEGYSVSREKKESFPLTVTSAQKNPTAFYLCASRKDSMNTEAFFGQGTRLTVV.